This record looks at one TCR beta chain sequence and its context. Its specificity is not known. The time point: week 5, during vaccination. Each dose of the vaccine consisted of 300 ug of mutant IDH1 20-mer peptide, with topical imiquimod. Profiling relied on immunoSEQ multiplex PCR, and the TCRdb table lists in-frame clones only, not all of them. The sample shows 50,000 or so clones, over 75% of them seen only once. J lost 2 bases, V lost 7 bases, and 7 bases had no gene match. The CDR3 spans 14 residues. CDR1 is SGHRS and CDR2 is YFSETQ in the germline V gene. The sample is drawn from a study of a mutant IDH1 vaccine in newly diagnosed glioma. For the study at large: The study started vaccination 4-6 weeks after radiotherapy alone, or with temozolomide cycles. Most patients had radiochemotherapy with temozolomide before enrollment; others had one alone.

This rearrangement joins TRBV5-1 to TRBJ2-7; 9 nucleotides match TRBD2. The input for sequencing was PBMCs, taken from a glioma patient whose treatment included an IDH1 peptide vaccine. The clonotype was recovered from a woman in her 40s with glioma. The CDR3 sequence is CASFSGGNPYEQYF. The CDR3 DNA reads TGCGCCAGCTTTAGCGGGGGAAATCCCTACGAGCAGTACTTC.